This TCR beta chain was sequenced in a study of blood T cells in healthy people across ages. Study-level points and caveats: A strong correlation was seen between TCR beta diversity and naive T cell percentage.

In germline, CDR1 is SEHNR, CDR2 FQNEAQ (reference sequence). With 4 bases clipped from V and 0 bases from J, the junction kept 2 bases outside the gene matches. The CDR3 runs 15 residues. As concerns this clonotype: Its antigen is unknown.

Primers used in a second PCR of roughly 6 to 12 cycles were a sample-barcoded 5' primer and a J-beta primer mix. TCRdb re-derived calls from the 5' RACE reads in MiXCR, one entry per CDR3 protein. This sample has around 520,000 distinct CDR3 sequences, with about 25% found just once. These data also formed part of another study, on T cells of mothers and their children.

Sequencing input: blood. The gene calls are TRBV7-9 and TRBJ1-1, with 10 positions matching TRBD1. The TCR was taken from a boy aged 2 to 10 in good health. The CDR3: CASSWGQGMNTEAFF. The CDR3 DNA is TGTGCCAGCAGCTGGGGACAGGGGATGAACACTGAAGCTTTCTTT.